The 7 T cell receptor beta chains given below trace back to one sample, sequenced in a study of vaccination effects on CD4 cells after COVID-19 (dated by TCRdb to 2021 to 2024). Antigen specificity for these receptors is unknown. Preparation of the library involved the immunoSEQ multiplex PCR assay. Sourced from immuneACCESS, this table was stored by TCRdb with only in-frame sequences that have V and J called. A share of the clones is absent; for the studies checked, an unresolved V gene accounts for under half, and the remainder has no known explanation. The sample table lists about 46,000 clones, 65% to 75% of them with a count of one. About 15% of the sample rests with the top ten. In the ViraFEST assay, PBMC were stimulated with viral peptide pools, and TCR sequencing was then used to find antigen-specific CD4+ T cell clonotypes based on their expansion. After more than 9 days of culture, CD4+ T cells were isolated with the EasySep CD4+ T cell isolation kit. Participants received two doses of either the BNT162b2 or the mRNA-1273 mRNA SARS-CoV-2 vaccine.

Sample: CD4+ T cells from PBMCs cultured with HCoV-OC43 spike peptides, taken after COVID-19 vaccination. The cell subset or site label for this specimen denotes: HCoV-OC43 spike overlapping peptide pool stimulation. All receptors derive from a human donor who received a COVID-19 vaccine.

The chain uses TRBV11-2 and TRBJ2-1; D remains unclear. The germline V and J ends were trimmed by 4 bases and 10 bases, with 14 bases remaining between them. Germline V gene sequence: CDR1 SGHAT, CDR2 FQNNGV. The CDR3 runs 13 residues. In DNA form, the CDR3 reads TGTGCCAGCAGCTATCGACGTCGTGAAGAGCAGTTCTTC. Its protein is CASSYRRREEQFF.

The J gene is TRBJ2-3, the V gene TRBV5-5; TRBD1 aligns across 7 bases. Trimming took 4 bases from V and 5 from J; bases not matched to a gene: 7. Germline CDR1 and CDR2: SGHKS and YYEKEE (reference sequence). This CDR3 comprises 14 residues. The CDR3 DNA sequence: TGTGCCAGCAGCATCCAGACAGGGCTAGATACGCAGTATTTT. Amino acid sequence: CASSIQTGLDTQYF. The variable domain in full, completed from reference TRBV5-5 and TRBJ2-3, reads DAGVTQSPTHLIKTRGQQVTLRCSPISGHKSVSWYQQVLGQGPQFIFQYYEKEERGRGNFPDRFSARQFPNYSSELNVNALLLGDSALYLCASSIQTGLDTQYFGPGTRLTVL.

This chain links TRBV18 with TRBJ1-2; D possibly corresponds to TRBD1 (6 bases). Germline CDR1 reads KGHSH; CDR2 reads LQKENI. The length of the CDR3 is 17 residues. V was shortened by 4 bases and J by 0 bases, with 18 bases between the two germline ends. The CDR3 is CASSLTAGDTTNYGYTF. Here the CDR3 DNA reads TGTGCCAGCTCACTAACCGCCGGGGACACCACTAACTATGGCTACACCTTC.

This clone was seen a single time. The rearrangement joins TRBV7-9 to TRBJ1-3, with D possibly matching TRBD1 (6 bases). Looked up from germline, CDR1 is SEHNR and CDR2 is FQNEAQ (reference sequence). V was clipped by 5 bases and J by 2 bases, with 16 bases between them. The CDR3 runs 16 residues. CDR3 loop: CASSQPAGDTGNTIYF. The CDR3 nucleotides are TGTGCCAGCAGCCAACCCGCAGGGGATACTGGAAACACCATATATTTT.

J is TRBJ1-1 and V is TRBV14; D unresolved. Deletions cut 2 bases from V and 6 bases from J, with 13 bases between. The CDR3 covers 14 residues. Germline lookup yields CDR1 SGHDN and CDR2 FVKESK. CDR3 sequence (DNA): TGTGCCAGCAGCCAATATTTCGGAGGGTCTGAAGCTTTCTTT. Amino acid sequence: CASSQYFGGSEAFF. Filled out from reference TRBV14 and TRBJ1-1, the complete variable domain reads EAGVTQFPSHSVIEKGQTVTLRCDPISGHDNLYWYRRVMGKEIKFLLHFVKESKQDESGMPNNRFLAERTGGTYSTLKVQPAELEDSGVYFCASSQYFGGSEAFFGQGTRLTVV.

This clone was picked up one time. This chain's CDR3 is CASSDNGRGQPQHF. The CDR3 DNA reads TGCGCCAGCAGTGATAACGGTCGGGGTCAGCCCCAGCATTTT. The chain recombines TRBV10-2 with TRBJ1-5; no clear D gene. Germline-derived CDR1 and CDR2 are WSHSY and SAAADI. This CDR3 comprises 14 residues. Deletions cut 3 bases from V and 6 bases from J, with 12 bases between.

This sequence joins TRBV10-2 and TRBJ2-5; no clear D gene. Germline V gene data show CDR1 as WSHSY and CDR2 as SAAADI. Trimming pared 10 bases from V and 6 bases from J, leaving 21 bases between. There are 14 residues in the CDR3. The CDR3 reads CATSPSGSRQTQYF. The CDR3 DNA reads TGCGCCACCTCCCCCTCGGGTAGCCGCCAGACCCAGTACTTC.